The clone carrying this T cell receptor beta chain appeared once. Its antigen remains unidentified. Trimming stripped 6 bases from V and 6 bases from J, with 14 bases between. Looked up from germline, CDR1 is MNHEY and CDR2 is SVGAGI. CDR3 length: 13 amino acids. The assay used was immunoSEQ (version v3.0), run at survey level. The protocol was immunoSEQ multiplex PCR, while the TCRdb copy is restricted to in-frame clones and leaves out a portion. The sample carries roughly 30,000 clones, roughly nine tenths recorded once. These data originate in a study of long-term antiretroviral therapy in people with HIV. Findings and limits, study-wide: Transplant-donor-level diversity was not reached after ART, though diversity increased. Blood obtained between the mid-2000s and the late 2010s may reflect older ART regimens. HIV repertoires had narrower CDR3 length ranges than controls.

This receptor was taken from a young man with HIV. Sequences were derived from unsorted PBMCs, sampled 3.1 years after starting antiretroviral therapy. V gene TRBV6-5 combines with J gene TRBJ1-2, with TRBD1 as a possible D gene (6 bases). The CDR3 DNA is TGTGCCAGCAGACACAGGGAGACGGATGGCTACACCTTC. It translates to CASRHRETDGYTF.